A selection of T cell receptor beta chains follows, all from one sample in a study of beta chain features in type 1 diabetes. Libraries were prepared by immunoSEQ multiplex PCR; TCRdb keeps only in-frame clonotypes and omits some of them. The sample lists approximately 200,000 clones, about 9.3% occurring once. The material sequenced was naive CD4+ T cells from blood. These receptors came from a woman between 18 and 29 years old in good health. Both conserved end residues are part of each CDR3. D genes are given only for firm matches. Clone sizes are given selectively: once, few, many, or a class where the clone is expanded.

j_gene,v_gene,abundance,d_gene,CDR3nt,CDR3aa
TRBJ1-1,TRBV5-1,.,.,TGCGCCAGCCGCTACAGGGAGAACACTGAAGCTTTCTTT,CASRYRENTEAFF
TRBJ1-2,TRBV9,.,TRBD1,TGTGCCAGCAGCGTAGACCGACAGGGATATAAGTATGGCTACACCTTC,CASSVDRQGYKYGYTF
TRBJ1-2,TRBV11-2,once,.,TGTGCCAGCAGCTCCATAACAGGGCTTGGCTATGGCTACACCTTC,CASSSITGLGYGYTF
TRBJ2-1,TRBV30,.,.,TGTGCCTGGAGCCTGACTAAGCAAACATACAATGAGCAGTTCTTC,CAWSLTKQTYNEQFF
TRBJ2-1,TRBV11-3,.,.,TGTGCCAGCAGCTTAGTTGCAGGGGGGAACAATGAGCAGTTCTTC,CASSLVAGGNNEQFF
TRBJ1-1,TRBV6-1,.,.,TGTGCCAGCAGTGAAAGAGGAGGCAGATTGACTGAAGCTTTCTTT,CASSERGGRLTEAFF
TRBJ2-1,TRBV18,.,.,TGTGCCAGCTCGCGGGACAGCCCAATAGGTGAGCAGTTCTTC,CASSRDSPIGEQFF
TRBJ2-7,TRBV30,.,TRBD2,TGTGCCTGGAGTGTCGGGGGGGTTACCTACGAGCAGTACTTC,CAWSVGGVTYEQYF
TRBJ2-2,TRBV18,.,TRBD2,TGTGCCAGCTCCACGGTCGTCGGTTTAGCGGGGAAGAACACCGGGGAGCTGTTTTTT,CASSTVVGLAGKNTGELFF
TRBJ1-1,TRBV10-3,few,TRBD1,TGTGCCATCAGACAGGGGGCGACCACTGAAGCTTTCTTT,CAIRQGATTEAFF
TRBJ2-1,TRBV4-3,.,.,TGCGCCAGCAGCCAGTCAAAGGACAGGGAGGGGAAGCAGTTCTTC,CASSQSKDREGKQFF
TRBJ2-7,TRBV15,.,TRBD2,TGTGCCACCAGGACGGGGGCTAGCGGGAGTGGCCACGAGCAGTACTTC,CATRTGASGSGHEQYF
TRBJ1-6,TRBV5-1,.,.,TGCGCCAGCAGCACGGGATTAAATAATTCACCCCTCCACTTT,CASSTGLNNSPLHF
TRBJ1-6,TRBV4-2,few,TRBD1,TGTGCCAGCAGCCAAGATTCCAGGGGGCCTAATTCACCCCTCCACTTT,CASSQDSRGPNSPLHF
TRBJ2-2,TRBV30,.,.,TGTGCCTGGAGAGCGGGTTACACCGGGGAGCTGTTTTTT,CAWRAGYTGELFF